The 5 T cell receptor beta chains below come from one sample, sequenced in a study of blood T cell repertoires in COVID-19. Data came from immunoSEQ multiplex PCR; TCRdb stores just in-frame clones and leaves some out. Of around 100,000 clones in the sample, almost 80% are singletons; the top ten hold 7.5% to 10%. The specimen sequenced was peripheral blood. The receptors stem from a man aged 60 to 69 with active or convalescent COVID-19.

The chain is built from TRBV19 and TRBJ1-2, with a possible D match to TRBD1 (5 bases). V was shortened by 3 bases and J by 4 bases, with 12 bases between the two germline ends. Germline lookup yields CDR1 LNHDA and CDR2 SQIVND (reference sequence). This CDR3 has 14 residues. This chain's CDR3 is CASSILGGFYGYTF. The CDR3 DNA reads TGTGCCAGTAGTATTTTGGGGGGATTCTATGGCTACACCTTC.

This clone was seen just once. The chain carries TRBV28 and TRBJ1-4; D call uncertain. The germline V and J ends were trimmed by 2 bases and 0 bases, with 7 bases remaining between them. Looked up from germline, CDR1 is MDHEN and CDR2 is SYDVKM. This CDR3 is 15 amino acids long. CDR3 bases: TGTGCCAGCAGTTTAGGCGGATCAACTAATGAAAAACTGTTTTTT. Residues: CASSLGGSTNEKLFF.

The chain links TRBV7-9 to TRBJ2-2; D call uncertain. Germline V gene sequence: CDR1 SEHNR, CDR2 FQNEAQ (reference sequence). The CDR3 is 13 amino acids. V lost 7 bases to trimming and J lost 0 bases, with 6 bases between them. The CDR3, as DNA: TGTGCCAGCACCTCCGCGAACACCGGGGAGCTGTTTTTT. Residues: CASTSANTGELFF.

The CDR3 coding sequence is TGTGCCAGCAGTGAATACACAGATACGCAGTATTTT. Amino acids: CASSEYTDTQYF. The rearrangement links TRBV6-4 to TRBJ2-3; D not resolved. This CDR3 contains 12 residues. V lost 3 bases, J lost 2 bases, and 3 bases lay in between. CDR1 and CDR2 from the germline V gene are MRHNA and SNTAGT.

In nucleotides, the CDR3 is TGTGCCAGCAGTTACTCCGGGGGAAGAAATGAAAAACTGTTTTTT. Protein: CASSYSGGRNEKLFF. The chain joins TRBV6-5 to TRBJ1-4; D is possibly TRBD1 (5 bases). The germline gives CDR1 MNHEY, CDR2 SVGAGI. The CDR3 extends over 15 amino acids. V dropped 0 bases and J dropped 5 bases, with 10 bases sitting between them.